What follows are 25 T cell receptor beta chains derived from one specimen sequenced in a study of blood T cells in healthy people across ages. Through a sample-barcoded 5' primer and a J-beta primer mix, a second PCR was run for roughly 6 to 11 cycles. MiXCR, run by TCRdb on the 5' RACE reads, gives a single entry per CDR3 protein. The sample yields around 1.7 million distinct CDR3 sequences, about 28% seen once. The specimen sequenced was blood. The receptors here all came from a woman aged 25 to 39 in good health.

The chain carries TRBV29-1 and TRBJ1-1, with D uncertain. CDR1 SQVTM and CDR2 ANQGSEA come from the germline V gene. V was trimmed by 2 bases and J by 6 bases, leaving 10 bases between them. This CDR3 is 12 amino acids long. CDR3 protein: CSVEFDVAEAFF. DNA for the CDR3: TGCAGCGTTGAATTCGATGTGGCTGAAGCTTTCTTT.

This clonotype was counted ten times or more. The rearrangement links TRBV7-2 to TRBJ2-1; tentatively, D is TRBD2 (6 bases). The CDR3 consists of 13 residues. V lost 4 bases and J lost 8, with 12 bases in between. CDR1 is SGHTA and CDR2 is FQGNSA in the germline V gene. Written as DNA, the CDR3 is TGTGCCAGCAGCTCCCGACTAGGCGATGAGCAGTTCTTC. Amino acids: CASSSRLGDEQFF.

The table lists this clonotype with a few counts. The rearrangement links TRBV5-1 to TRBJ2-7; D might be TRBD1 (6 bases). Germline CDR1 reads SGHRS; CDR2 reads YFSETQ. There are 15 residues in the CDR3. Trimming removed 3 bases at V and 5 bases at J, with 18 bases between. The CDR3 coding sequence is TGCGCCAGCAGCTCGGCCCGGGACACCCTTGACGAGCAGTACTTC. Its translation is CASSSARDTLDEQYF. The entire variable domain, with the rest obtained from reference TRBV5-1 and TRBJ2-7, is as follows: KAGVTQTPRYLIKTRGQQVTLSCSPISGHRSVSWYQQTPGQGLQFLFEYFSETQRNKGNFPGRFSGRQFSNSRSEMNVSTLELGDSALYLCASSSARDTLDEQYFGPGTRLTVT.

The chain carries TRBV18 and TRBJ2-3; TRBD2 might be the D (5 bases). The length of the CDR3 is 15 residues. V was cut by 3 bases and J by 2 bases, with 12 bases left in between. The V gene's germline CDR1 is KGHSH and CDR2 LQKENI. This CDR3 reads CASSPRTDFTDTQYF. As DNA, the CDR3 is TGTGCCAGCTCACCCCGGACGGACTTCACAGATACGCAGTATTTT.

This clonotype has ten or more counts. The chain couples TRBV6-2 or TRBV6-3 to TRBJ2-7, with D perhaps matching TRBD2 (6 bases). CDR3 length equals 14 residues. Germline V gives CDR1 MNHEY, CDR2 SVGEGT. Trimming took off 7 bases at V and 2 bases at J, with 15 bases between the two ends. CDR3 in DNA: TGTGCCAGCACCATCCGGTCGGGGGCCTACGAGCAGTACTTC. Amino acid sequence: CASTIRSGAYEQYF.

This clonotype was seen a handful of times. V usage is TRBV27 and J usage is TRBJ2-3, with 9 bases identical to TRBD2. The CDR3 contains 16 residues. Germline V gene lookup returns CDR1 MNHEY and CDR2 SMNVEV (reference sequence). The trim removed 8 bases at V and 3 bases at J, leaving 12 bases unmatched. CDR3 DNA sequence: TGTGCCAGCGCCTTCGGGACTAGCCTGTGGACAGATACGCAGTATTTT. Amino acid sequence: CASAFGTSLWTDTQYF.

The J gene is TRBJ2-3, the V gene TRBV7-9; D is perhaps TRBD2 (6 bases). Germline V gives CDR1 SEHNR, CDR2 FQNEAQ (reference sequence). This CDR3 is 15 amino acids long. V dropped 5 bases and J dropped 6 bases, with 18 bases sitting between them. The CDR3, as DNA: TGTGCCAGCAGCCAAGCGGGCAGGGTCGGGGATACGCAGTATTTT. The encoded protein is CASSQAGRVGDTQYF.

V is TRBV7-6 and J is TRBJ1-5; D unresolved. Trimming removed 1 base at V and 7 bases at J, with 17 bases between. Germline assignment: CDR1 SGHVS and CDR2 FNYEAQ. There are 16 residues in the CDR3. CDR3 nucleotides: TGTGCCAGCAGCTTAGTTCTATCGGGTCAAGGGCAGCCCCAGCATTTT. Its translation is CASSLVLSGQGQPQHF.

The J gene is TRBJ2-5, the V gene TRBV7-8, with 8 bases lining up with TRBD2. Germline loops: CDR1 SGHVS, CDR2 FQNEAQ. V lost 5 bases to trimming and J lost 3 bases; unmatched junction nucleotides: 5. This CDR3 region has 14 residues. CDR3 sequence: CASSQGTRKETQYF. The CDR3 DNA reads TGTGCCAGCAGCCAGGGGACTAGAAAAGAGACCCAGTACTTC.

The genes are TRBV20-1 and TRBJ2-1, with 10 bases lining up with TRBD2. V lost 3 bases and J lost 5; bases outside the gene matches: 7. Per germline, CDR1 DFQATT and CDR2 SNEGSKA (reference sequence). There are 15 residues in the CDR3. The CDR3 here is CSARVSGRVDNEQFF. DNA for the CDR3: TGCAGTGCTAGGGTCAGCGGGAGGGTCGACAATGAGCAGTTCTTC.

The chain uses TRBV28 and TRBJ2-1, with a tentative D call TRBD1 (6 bases). Germline V gene lookup returns CDR1 MDHEN and CDR2 SYDVKM. The V end lost 6 bases, the J end lost 9 bases, and 18 bases lay between the germline ends. The CDR3 has 14 amino acids. The CDR3 region has the DNA TGTGCCAGCAGGTTCGGTTCAGGGGTCAGTGAGCAGTTCTTC. It specifies CASRFGSGVSEQFF.

In its sample, this clonotype was seen once. A junction boundary mismatches the germline segment, possibly from a read error. The V call is TRBV7-2, the J call TRBJ1-2; D call uncertain. The CDR3 has 13 residues. Germline V gives CDR1 SGHTA, CDR2 FQGNSA. CDR3 in amino acids: CAGSPLNEGGYTF. In DNA form, the CDR3 reads TGTGCCGGCAGCCCCCTGAACGAGGGAGGCTACACCTTC.

This chain joins TRBV7-2 and TRBJ1-3, with a weak D call TRBD1 (5 bases). This CDR3 has 16 amino acids. V lost 1 base to trimming and J lost 0 bases, with 10 bases between them. Germline CDR1 SGHTA, CDR2 FQGNSA. The CDR3 region is CASSLGSGSSGNTIYF. The CDR3 coding sequence is TGTGCCAGCAGCTTAGGATCAGGGAGCTCTGGAAACACCATATATTTT.

This clonotype showed up many times. The V call is TRBV9, the J call TRBJ2-7; the D is unclear. V was clipped by 3 bases and J by 0 bases, with 10 bases between them. Germline-derived CDR1 and CDR2 are SGDLS and YYNGEE. The CDR3 loop spans 14 amino acids. The DNA of the CDR3 is TGTGCCAGCAGCGAAATCGCTACCTCCTACGAGCAGTACTTC. Translating gives CASSEIATSYEQYF.

The chain couples TRBV9 to TRBJ1-2; TRBD1 might be the D (6 bases). CDR1 and CDR2 from the germline V gene are SGDLS and YYNGEE. V was trimmed by 3 bases and J by 4 bases, leaving 19 bases between them. The CDR3 covers 16 residues. The DNA for the CDR3 is TGTGCCAGCAGCGATGGTGGAGGGGGATACATCTATGGCTACACCTTC. Its translation is CASSDGGGGYIYGYTF. Looking up the rest from reference TRBV9 and TRBJ1-2 gives the full variable domain: DSGVTQTPKHLITATGQRVTLRCSPRSGDLSVYWYQQSLDQGLQFLIQYYNGEERAKGNILERFSAQQFPDLHSELNLSSLELGDSALYFCASSDGGGGYIYGYTFGSGTRLTVV.

This clonotype appeared once. This chain joins TRBV7-2 and TRBJ2-3; D call uncertain. Germline values: CDR1 SGHTA, CDR2 FQGNSA. V was pared by 2 bases and J by 6 bases, with 12 bases between. The CDR3 spans 14 residues. The CDR3 nucleotides read TGTGCCAGCAGCTTAACCCAGTCCGTGGATACGCAGTATTTT. Translated: CASSLTQSVDTQYF.

The chain couples TRBV20-1 to TRBJ1-1; D is perhaps TRBD1 (5 bases). The CDR3 consists of 15 residues. Germline CDR1 reads DFQATT; CDR2 reads SNEGSKA (reference sequence). Deletions cut 5 bases from V and 2 bases from J, with 18 bases between. CDR3 sequence (DNA): TGCAGTGCTCCAAGTTCCCGGGGCCTAAACACTGAAGCTTTCTTT. It yields the protein CSAPSSRGLNTEAFF.

A few counts support this clonotype. The chain uses TRBV3-1 and TRBJ1-6, with D perhaps matching TRBD1 (5 bases). Germline values: CDR1 LGHDT, CDR2 YNNKEL (reference sequence). Deletions cut 4 bases from V and 9 bases from J, with 19 bases between. The CDR3 is made up of 16 amino acids. The chain's CDR3 is CASSLGVGTAVSPLHF. The CDR3 DNA is TGTGCCAGCAGCCTAGGGGTCGGGACGGCTGTTTCACCCCTCCACTTT.

This clonotype was detected only a few times. The J gene is TRBJ2-3, the V gene TRBV12-3 or TRBV12-4, with 9 bases aligning to TRBD1. The V gene end was trimmed by 6 bases and the J gene end by 2 bases; junction bases not matched to a gene: 6. The length of the CDR3 is 15 residues. The CDR3 DNA reads TGTGCCAGCAGGGAGACAGGGGGAGTCACAGATACGCAGTATTTT. Protein sequence: CASRETGGVTDTQYF.

J is TRBJ1-2 and V is TRBV28, with D uncertain. This CDR3 has 16 amino acids. The V and J ends lost 3 bases and 1 base respectively, with 15 bases between them. Germline-derived CDR1 and CDR2 are MDHEN and SYDVKM. CDR3 sequence (DNA): TGTGCCAGCAGTTTCGTGGACGAGGGCATTAACTATGGCTACACCTTC. The encoded protein is CASSFVDEGINYGYTF.

The V gene is TRBV7-9, the J gene TRBJ2-1; 8 bases map to TRBD1. The CDR3 loop spans 14 amino acids. V lost 3 bases and J lost 9; bases outside the gene matches: 7. The germline V gene has CDR1 SEHNR and CDR2 FQNEAQ (reference sequence). CDR3 amino acids: CASSLPGQGSEQFF. The CDR3 nucleotides read TGTGCCAGCAGCTTGCCCGGACAGGGTAGTGAGCAGTTCTTC.

This clonotype occurred many times. The J gene is TRBJ1-1, the V gene TRBV29-1, with D unresolved. The CDR3 contains 9 residues. Trimming took off 7 bases at V and 5 bases at J, with 5 bases between the two ends. CDR1 is SQVTM and CDR2 is ANQGSEA in the germline V gene. The CDR3 nucleotides are TGCAGCGCAGGAACTGAAGCTTTCTTT. This sequence encodes CSAGTEAFF.

V gene TRBV24-1 combines with J gene TRBJ1-5, with TRBD1 identical over 7 bases. The CDR3 has 13 amino acids. Germline lookup yields CDR1 KGHDR and CDR2 SFDVKD. V lost 5 bases to trimming and J lost 6 bases; unmatched junction nucleotides: 3. The CDR3 nucleotides read TGTGCCACCAGTGGAGGGGGCGGTCAGCCCCAGCATTTT. This sequence encodes CATSGGGGQPQHF.

This clonotype showed up just a few times. This chain joins TRBV28 and TRBJ1-2, with D unclear. Germline CDR1 reads MDHEN; CDR2 reads SYDVKM. This CDR3 contains 12 residues. Trimming removed 6 bases at V and 7 bases at J, with 12 bases between. This CDR3 reads CASRGRVRGYTF. The CDR3 nucleotides are TGTGCCAGCAGGGGGAGGGTGCGTGGCTACACCTTC.

This clonotype has at least ten counts. CDR3 sequence reads: CASSLKLRVETQYF. The CDR3 coding sequence is TGTGCCAGCAGCTTGAAGTTACGGGTCGAGACCCAGTACTTC. The chain has TRBV5-6 and TRBJ2-5; D remains unclear. The CDR3 covers 14 residues. Germline CDR1 reads SGHDT; CDR2 reads YYEEEE. Trimming took 1 base from V and 5 from J, leaving 12 bases between them.